These 14 T cell receptor beta chains came from one sample sequenced in a study of CD8+ T cells in alopecia areata. Treatment defined: oral pan-JAK inhibitor, 5-10 mg twice daily. Following RNA extraction, reverse transcription yielded cDNA that acted as the sequencing template. Produced via immunoSEQ multiplex PCR; TCRdb's table is partial and in-frame only. Here the sample spans over 100,000 clones, roughly three fifths being singletons. The sequencing here drew on CD8+ T cells sorted from blood, taken at week 24, from a patient treated with tofacitinib. All receptors derive from a human donor with alopecia areata.

V and J are TRBV5-1 and TRBJ2-1; the match to TRBD2 covers 13 bases. CDR1 is SGHRS, CDR2 YFSETQ, per germline. Germline trimming cut 3 bases from V and 7 bases from J; bases unmatched to any gene: 7. The CDR3 spans 16 residues. The CDR3: CASSSQQGLAGNEQFF. CDR3 in DNA: TGCGCCAGCAGCTCCCAACAGGGACTAGCGGGAAATGAGCAGTTCTTC. Variable domain in full (rest from reference TRBV5-1 and TRBJ2-1): KAGVTQTPRYLIKTRGQQVTLSCSPISGHRSVSWYQQTPGQGLQFLFEYFSETQRNKGNFPGRFSGRQFSNSRSEMNVSTLELGDSALYLCASSSQQGLAGNEQFFGPGTRLTVL.

The V and J genes are TRBV29-1 and TRBJ2-5; D is possibly TRBD1 (8 bases). This CDR3 contains 12 residues. Germline V gene data show CDR1 as SQVTM and CDR2 as ANQGSEA. The V and J ends lost 6 bases and 7 bases respectively, with 15 bases between them. The CDR3 region has the DNA TGCAGCGTCGTCACAGGGGGGGGGACCCAGTACTTC. It yields the protein CSVVTGGGTQYF. Together with reference TRBV29-1 and TRBJ2-5, the CDR3 gives the full variable domain: SAVISQKPSRDICQRGTSLTIQCQVDSQVTMMFWYRQQPGQSLTLIATANQGSEATYESGFVIDKFPISRPNLTFSTLTVSNMSPEDSSIYLCSVVTGGGTQYFGPGTRLLVL.

The chain joins TRBV4-2 to TRBJ2-3; TRBD2 matches at 11 bases. Trimming cost V 1 base and J 5 bases; bases outside gene matches: 5. Germline V gene lookup returns CDR1 LGHNA and CDR2 YNFKEQ. The CDR3 totals 16 residues. Here the CDR3 DNA reads TGTGCCAGCAGCCAAGCACTAGCGGGGGAAGGAGATACGCAGTATTTT. It translates to CASSQALAGEGDTQYF.

The CDR3 region is CASSWTGTQPQHF. CDR3 coding DNA: TGTGCCAGCAGCTGGACAGGGACTCAGCCCCAGCATTTT. The chain employs TRBV27 and TRBJ1-5; TRBD1 agrees at 8 bases. The CDR3 spans 13 residues. V gave up 6 bases and J gave up 6 bases; unmatched junction bases: 4. CDR1 MNHEY and CDR2 SMNVEV come from the germline V gene (reference sequence).

The rearrangement links TRBV6-5 to TRBJ2-7; D is ambiguous. The germline V gene has CDR1 MNHEY and CDR2 SVGAGI. Between the trimmed V and J ends, which lost 0 bases and 0 bases, there was a span of 3 bases. The CDR3 runs to 13 residues. CDR3 nucleotides: TGTGCCAGCAGTTACTCGGGCTCCTACGAGCAGTACTTC. Encoded protein: CASSYSGSYEQYF.

The rearrangement joins TRBV2 to TRBJ1-5; 9 bases agree with TRBD1. The CDR3 length is 17 residues. Per germline, CDR1 SNHLY and CDR2 FYNNEI. After removal of 6 bases from V and 1 base from J, the junction contained 10 bases not matched to a gene. The CDR3 loop reads CASSPGTGLRSNQPQHF. The CDR3 DNA follows: TGTGCCAGCAGCCCCGGGACAGGGCTGAGGAGCAATCAGCCCCAGCATTTT.

The J gene is TRBJ2-3, the V gene TRBV9; D unresolved. V was shortened by 2 bases and J by 3 bases, with 10 bases between the two germline ends. The CDR3 sequence is 14 residues long. Germline assignment: CDR1 SGDLS and CDR2 YYNGEE. The CDR3 sequence is CASSVEVATDTQYF. The CDR3 DNA reads as TGTGCCAGCAGCGTTGAGGTAGCAACAGATACGCAGTATTTT.

The chain couples TRBV10-3 to TRBJ1-4, with 8 positions matching TRBD1. V was pared by 2 bases and J by 7 bases, with 6 bases of the junction left unmatched. Germline CDR1 and CDR2: ENHRY and SYGVKD. The CDR3 spans 15 residues. In DNA, the CDR3 is TGTGCCATCAGTGAGGCGGGCAGGGGGCGTGAAAAACTGTTTTTT. Translation: CAISEAGRGREKLFF.

The rearrangement links TRBV15 to TRBJ2-2, with D hard to call. CDR3 length: 17 amino acids. V dropped 0 bases and J dropped 4 bases, with 15 bases sitting between them. CDR1 is LNHNV and CDR2 is YYDKDF in the germline V gene (reference sequence). The DNA for the CDR3 is TGTGCCACCAGCAGAGATTTGGTAGGGATGACCACCGGGGAGCTGTTTTTT. Translation: CATSRDLVGMTTGELFF.

This chain connects TRBV5-6 to TRBJ1-2, with D tentatively TRBD1 (6 bases). V was cut by 6 bases and J by 5 bases, with 26 bases left in between. The CDR3 has 17 residues. In germline, CDR1 is SGHDT, CDR2 YYEEEE. The DNA of the CDR3 is TGTGCCAGCACCCTTGGAGAGGGGGACCTGGGGAGATATGGCTACACCTTC. Residues: CASTLGEGDLGRYGYTF.

This clone was seen a handful of times. Written as DNA, the CDR3 is TGTGCCAGCAGCTTAGGTGCCAACGTCCTGACTTTC. Its protein product is CASSLGANVLTF. V gene TRBV11-2 combines with J gene TRBJ2-6, with D unresolved. Germline assignment: CDR1 SGHAT and CDR2 FQNNGV. The CDR3 runs 12 residues. V shed 1 base and J shed 7 bases, with 2 bases lying between them. The full variable domain, completed using reference TRBV11-2 and TRBJ2-6, is EAGVAQSPRYKIIEKRQSVAFWCNPISGHATLYWYQQILGQGPKLLIQFQNNGVVDDSQLPKDRFSAERLKGVDSTLKIQPAKLEDSAVYLCASSLGANVLTFGAGSRLTVL.

The V gene is TRBV29-1, the J gene TRBJ2-1; possibly TRBD1 for D (5 bases). V gave up 5 bases and J gave up 8 bases, with 7 bases separating them. Per germline, CDR1 SQVTM and CDR2 ANQGSEA. The CDR3 spans 10 residues. The CDR3 DNA reads as TGCAGCGTTTGGGGCCATGAGCAGTTCTTC. This codes for CSVWGHEQFF.

The V and J genes are TRBV7-9 and TRBJ2-4; D gene uncertain. With 7 bases removed from V and 8 bases from J, the gap between germline ends came to 21 bases. The germline V gene encodes CDR1 SEHNR and CDR2 FQNEAQ (reference sequence). The CDR3 totals 15 residues. The CDR3 DNA is TGTGCCAGCACCTTGGGCGTGAACTCAAGGGACATTCAGTACTTC. Translating it yields CASTLGVNSRDIQYF.

The V and J genes are TRBV5-4 and TRBJ2-3; D gene uncertain. CDR1 and CDR2 (germline): SGHNT, YYREEE (reference sequence). The CDR3 has 13 amino acids. The V end lost 0 bases, the J end lost 7 bases, and 9 bases lay between the germline ends. CDR3 bases: TGTGCCAGCAGCTTGGGTGTCCTGAATACGCAGTATTTT. This encodes CASSLGVLNTQYF.